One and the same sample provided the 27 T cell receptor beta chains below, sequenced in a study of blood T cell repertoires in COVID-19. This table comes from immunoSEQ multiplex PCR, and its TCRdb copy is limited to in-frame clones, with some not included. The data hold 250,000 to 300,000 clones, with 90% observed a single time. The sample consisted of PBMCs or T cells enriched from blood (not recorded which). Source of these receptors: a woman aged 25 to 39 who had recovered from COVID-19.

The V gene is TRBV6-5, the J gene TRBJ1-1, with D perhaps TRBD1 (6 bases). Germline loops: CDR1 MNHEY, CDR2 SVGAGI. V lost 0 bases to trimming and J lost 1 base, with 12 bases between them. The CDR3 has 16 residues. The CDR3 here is CASSYSTGWGNTEAFF. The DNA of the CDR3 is TGTGCCAGCAGTTACTCGACAGGTTGGGGGAACACTGAAGCTTTCTTT.

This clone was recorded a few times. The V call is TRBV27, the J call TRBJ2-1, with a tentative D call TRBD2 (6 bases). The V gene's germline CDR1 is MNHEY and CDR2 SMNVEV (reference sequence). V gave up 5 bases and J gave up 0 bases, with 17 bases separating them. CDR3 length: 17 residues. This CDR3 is CASSPPTGLRSYNEQFF. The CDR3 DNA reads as TGTGCCAGCAGTCCCCCAACGGGACTCCGCTCCTACAATGAGCAGTTCTTC.

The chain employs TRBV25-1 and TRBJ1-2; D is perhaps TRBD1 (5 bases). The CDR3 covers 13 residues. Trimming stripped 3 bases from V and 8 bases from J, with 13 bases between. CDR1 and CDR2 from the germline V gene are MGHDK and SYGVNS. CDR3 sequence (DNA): TGTGCCAGCAGTGAGGCTGGGGACTCAGGCTACACCTTC. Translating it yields CASSEAGDSGYTF.

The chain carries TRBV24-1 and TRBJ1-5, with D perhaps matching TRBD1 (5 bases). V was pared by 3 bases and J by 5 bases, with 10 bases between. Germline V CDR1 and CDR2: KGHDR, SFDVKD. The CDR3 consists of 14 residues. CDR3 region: CATSDGGGDQPQHF. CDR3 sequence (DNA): TGTGCCACCAGTGATGGTGGGGGGGATCAGCCCCAGCATTTT.

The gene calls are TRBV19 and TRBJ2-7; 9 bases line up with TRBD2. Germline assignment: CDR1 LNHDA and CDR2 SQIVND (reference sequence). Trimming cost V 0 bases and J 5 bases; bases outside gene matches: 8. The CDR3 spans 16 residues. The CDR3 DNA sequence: TGTGCCAGTAGTATAGATCCGGGACTAGCCGAACACGAGCAGTACTTC. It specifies CASSIDPGLAEHEQYF.

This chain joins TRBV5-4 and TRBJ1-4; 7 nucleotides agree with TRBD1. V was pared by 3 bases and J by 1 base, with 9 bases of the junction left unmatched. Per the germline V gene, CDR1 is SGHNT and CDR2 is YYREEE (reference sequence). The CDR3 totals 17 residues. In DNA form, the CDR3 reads TGTGCCAGCAGCTCCGACAGGGATGGGGTAACTAATGAAAAACTGTTTTTT. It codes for CASSSDRDGVTNEKLFF.

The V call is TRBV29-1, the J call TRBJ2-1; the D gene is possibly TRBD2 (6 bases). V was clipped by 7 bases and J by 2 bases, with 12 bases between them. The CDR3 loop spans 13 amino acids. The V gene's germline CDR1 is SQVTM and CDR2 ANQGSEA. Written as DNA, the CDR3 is TGCAGCGAACTGACTAGACCCTACAATGAGCAGTTCTTC. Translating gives CSELTRPYNEQFF.

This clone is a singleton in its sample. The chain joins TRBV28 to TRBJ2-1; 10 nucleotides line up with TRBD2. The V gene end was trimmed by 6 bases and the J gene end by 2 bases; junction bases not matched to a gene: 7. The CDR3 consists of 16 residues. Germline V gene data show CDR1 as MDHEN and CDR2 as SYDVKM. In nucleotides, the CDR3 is TGTGCCAGCAGGGATAGCGGGAGGTACCCCTACAATGAGCAGTTCTTC. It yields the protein CASRDSGRYPYNEQFF.

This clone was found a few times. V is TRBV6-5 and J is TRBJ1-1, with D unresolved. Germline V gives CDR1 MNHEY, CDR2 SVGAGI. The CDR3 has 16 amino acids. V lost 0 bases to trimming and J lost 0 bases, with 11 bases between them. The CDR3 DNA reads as TGTGCCAGCAGTTACTCCACCGGGTCCCTGAACACTGAAGCTTTCTTT. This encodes CASSYSTGSLNTEAFF.

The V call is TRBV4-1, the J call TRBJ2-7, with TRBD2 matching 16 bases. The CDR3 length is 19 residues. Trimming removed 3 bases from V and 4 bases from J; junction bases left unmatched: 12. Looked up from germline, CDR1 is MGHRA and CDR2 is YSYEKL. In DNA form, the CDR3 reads TGCGCCAGCAGCCATCCGGGACTAGCGGGAGGGCCGAGTAGGTACGAGCAGTACTTC. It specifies CASSHPGLAGGPSRYEQYF.

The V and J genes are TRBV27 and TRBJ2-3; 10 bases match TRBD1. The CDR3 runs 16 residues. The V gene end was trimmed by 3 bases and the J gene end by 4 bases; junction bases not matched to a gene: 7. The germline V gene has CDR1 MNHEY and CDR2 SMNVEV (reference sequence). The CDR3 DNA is TGTGCCAGCAGTTTCGACAGGGGGCTTAGTCCAGATACGCAGTATTTT. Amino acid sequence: CASSFDRGLSPDTQYF.

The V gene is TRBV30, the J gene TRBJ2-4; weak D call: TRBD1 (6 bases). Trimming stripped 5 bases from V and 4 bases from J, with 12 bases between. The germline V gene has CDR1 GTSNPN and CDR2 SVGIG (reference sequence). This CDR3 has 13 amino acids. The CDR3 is CAWAGVGKNIQYF. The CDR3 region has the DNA TGTGCCTGGGCAGGGGTCGGAAAAAACATTCAGTACTTC.

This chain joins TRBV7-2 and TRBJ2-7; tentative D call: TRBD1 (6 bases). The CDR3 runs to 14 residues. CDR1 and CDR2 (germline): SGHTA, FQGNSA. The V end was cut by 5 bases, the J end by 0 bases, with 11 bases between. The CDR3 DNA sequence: TGTGCCAGCAGCATAGACAGGAGCTCCTACGAGCAGTACTTC. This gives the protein CASSIDRSSYEQYF. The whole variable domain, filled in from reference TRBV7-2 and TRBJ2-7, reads GAGVSQSPSNKVTEKGKDVELRCDPISGHTALYWYRQSLGQGLEFLIYFQGNSAPDKSGLPSDRFSAERTGGSVSTLTIQRTQQEDSAVYLCASSIDRSSYEQYFGPGTRLTVT.

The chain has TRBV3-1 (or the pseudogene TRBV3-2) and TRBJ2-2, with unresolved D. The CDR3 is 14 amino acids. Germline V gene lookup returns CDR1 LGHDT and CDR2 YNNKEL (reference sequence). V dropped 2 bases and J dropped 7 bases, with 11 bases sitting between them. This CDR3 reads CASSQRGDLGELFF. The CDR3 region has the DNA TGTGCCAGCAGCCAACGAGGAGATCTCGGGGAGCTGTTTTTT.

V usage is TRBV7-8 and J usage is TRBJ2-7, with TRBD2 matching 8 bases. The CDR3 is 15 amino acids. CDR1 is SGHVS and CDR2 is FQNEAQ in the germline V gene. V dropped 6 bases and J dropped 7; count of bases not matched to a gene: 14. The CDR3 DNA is TGTGCCAGCAGGCCAGTGCGGGAGGCCGTCGGGGAGCAGTACTTC. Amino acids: CASRPVREAVGEQYF.

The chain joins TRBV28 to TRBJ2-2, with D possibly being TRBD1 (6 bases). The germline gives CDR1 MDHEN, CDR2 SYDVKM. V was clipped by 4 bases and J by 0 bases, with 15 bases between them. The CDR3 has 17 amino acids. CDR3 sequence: CASSSDAGTPNTGELFF. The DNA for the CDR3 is TGTGCCAGCAGTTCCGATGCCGGGACACCGAACACCGGGGAGCTGTTTTTT.

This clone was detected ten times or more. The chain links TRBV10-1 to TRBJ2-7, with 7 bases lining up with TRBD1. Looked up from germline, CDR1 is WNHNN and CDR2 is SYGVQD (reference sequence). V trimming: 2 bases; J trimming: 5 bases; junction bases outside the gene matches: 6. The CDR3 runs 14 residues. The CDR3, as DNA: TGCGCCAGCAGTGAGGACAGGGAACCCAACGAGCAGTACTTC. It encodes CASSEDREPNEQYF.

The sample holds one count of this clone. The CDR3 spells CASVHTSGVMGGRSEQFF. For the CDR3, the DNA is TGTGCCAGCGTCCATACTAGCGGCGTTATGGGAGGTCGGAGTGAGCAGTTCTTC. This sequence joins TRBV7-8 and TRBJ2-1; 8 nucleotides line up with TRBD2. V was pared by 8 bases and J by 9 bases, with 24 bases of the junction left unmatched. CDR1 SGHVS and CDR2 FQNEAQ come from the germline V gene. The CDR3 contains 18 residues.

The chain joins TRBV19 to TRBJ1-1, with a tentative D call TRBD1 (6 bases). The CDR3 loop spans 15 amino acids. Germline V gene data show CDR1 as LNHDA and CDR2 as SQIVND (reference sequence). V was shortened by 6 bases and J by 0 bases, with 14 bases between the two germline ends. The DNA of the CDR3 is TGTGCCAGTAGAGCGGGACAAAGAATGAACACTGAAGCTTTCTTT. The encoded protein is CASRAGQRMNTEAFF. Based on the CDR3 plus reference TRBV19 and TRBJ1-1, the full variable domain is DGGITQSPKYLFRKEGQNVTLSCEQNLNHDAMYWYRQDPGQGLRLIYYSQIVNDFQKGDIAEGYSVSREKKESFPLTVTSAQKNPTAFYLCASRAGQRMNTEAFFGQGTRLTVV.

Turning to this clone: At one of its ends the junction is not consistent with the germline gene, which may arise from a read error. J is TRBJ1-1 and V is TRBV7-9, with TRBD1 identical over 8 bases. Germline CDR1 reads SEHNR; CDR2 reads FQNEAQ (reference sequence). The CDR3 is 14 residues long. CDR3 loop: CASSLGQGNSEAFF. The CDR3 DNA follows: TGTGCCAGCAGCTTAGGACAGGGGAACTCTGAAGCTTTCTTT.

The CDR3 DNA reads TGTGCCAGTAGTAACAGGAATGAGCAGTTCTTC. This sequence encodes CASSNRNEQFF. V is TRBV19 and J is TRBJ2-1, with a tentative D call TRBD1 (5 bases). Germline V gives CDR1 LNHDA, CDR2 SQIVND (reference sequence). Trimming removed 4 bases at V and 7 bases at J, with 5 bases between. The CDR3 runs to 11 residues.

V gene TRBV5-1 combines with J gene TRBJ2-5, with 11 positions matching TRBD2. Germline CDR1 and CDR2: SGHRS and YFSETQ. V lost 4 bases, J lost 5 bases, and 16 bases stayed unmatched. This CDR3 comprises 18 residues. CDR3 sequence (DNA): TGCGCCAGCAGCCCGCCCGATGTTAGCGGGAGGGTTTGGGAGACCCAGTACTTC. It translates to CASSPPDVSGRVWETQYF. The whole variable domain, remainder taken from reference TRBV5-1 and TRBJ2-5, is KAGVTQTPRYLIKTRGQQVTLSCSPISGHRSVSWYQQTPGQGLQFLFEYFSETQRNKGNFPGRFSGRQFSNSRSEMNVSTLELGDSALYLCASSPPDVSGRVWETQYFGPGTRLLVL.

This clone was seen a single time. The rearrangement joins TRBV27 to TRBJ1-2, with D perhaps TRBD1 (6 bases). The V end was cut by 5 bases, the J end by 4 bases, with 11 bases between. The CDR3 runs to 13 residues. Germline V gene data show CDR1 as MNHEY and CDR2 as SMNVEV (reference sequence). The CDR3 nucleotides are TGTGCCAGCAGTACCACGACAGGCTATGGCTACACCTTC. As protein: CASSTTTGYGYTF.

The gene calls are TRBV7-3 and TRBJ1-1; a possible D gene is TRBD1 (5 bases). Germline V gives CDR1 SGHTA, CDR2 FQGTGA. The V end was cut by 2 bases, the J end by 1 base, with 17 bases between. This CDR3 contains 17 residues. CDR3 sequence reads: CASSLVARGIKNTEAFF. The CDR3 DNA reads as TGTGCCAGCAGCTTAGTCGCACGGGGGATCAAGAACACTGAAGCTTTCTTT.

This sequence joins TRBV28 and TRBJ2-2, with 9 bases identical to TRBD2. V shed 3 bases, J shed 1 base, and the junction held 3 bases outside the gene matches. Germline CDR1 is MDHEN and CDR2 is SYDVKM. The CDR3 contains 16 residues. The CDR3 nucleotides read TGTGCCAGCAGTTTGAGCGGGAGGAAGAACACCGGGGAGCTGTTTTTT. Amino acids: CASSLSGRKNTGELFF.

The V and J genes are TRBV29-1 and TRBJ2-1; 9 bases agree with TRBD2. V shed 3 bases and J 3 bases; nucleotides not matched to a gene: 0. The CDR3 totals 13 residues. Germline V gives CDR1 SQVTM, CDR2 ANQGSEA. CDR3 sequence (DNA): TGCAGCGTTGAGACTAGCGGCTACAATGAGCAGTTCTTC. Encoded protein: CSVETSGYNEQFF.

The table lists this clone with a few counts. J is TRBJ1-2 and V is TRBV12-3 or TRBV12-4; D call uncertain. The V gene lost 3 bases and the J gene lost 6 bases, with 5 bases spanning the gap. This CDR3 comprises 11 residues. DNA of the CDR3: TGTGCCAGCAGTTTGGGAGATGGCTACACCTTC. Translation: CASSLGDGYTF.